The subject of this entry is one T cell receptor (beta chain). The germline CDR1 and CDR2 sequences are SGHDT and YYEEEE. The CDR3 runs 16 residues. Trimming pared 4 bases from V and 1 base from J, leaving 17 bases between. The sample is drawn from a study of T cell changes during pregnancy in multiple sclerosis. Method: immunoSEQ multiplex PCR; TCRdb's copy keeps in-frame clones and lacks some. The sample includes about 92,000 clones, just under 95% of them seen just once. The TCR sequence derives from a female donor with multiple sclerosis, enrolled in a pregnancy study. Sequences were derived from peripheral blood, sampled in the first trimester of pregnancy. This chain uses TRBV5-6 with TRBJ2-5, with D perhaps matching TRBD2 (6 bases). The CDR3 DNA follows: TGTGCCAGCAGCCTTAGCGGAATCCTTCTCCAAGAGACCCAGTACTTC. It is translated as CASSLSGILLQETQYF.